This T cell receptor beta chain was obtained from a study of early T cells in non-severe SARS-CoV-2 infection. CDR3 length equals 20 residues. The V segment lost 5 bases and the J segment 0 bases; nucleotides outside the gene matches: 20. CDR1 is MDHEN, CDR2 SYDVKM, per germline. TCRdb recomputed calls from the 5' RACE reads with MiXCR, one row per CDR3 protein. The sample comprises roughly 83,000 distinct CDR3 sequences, roughly a tenth of which are singletons, and approximately 8% rests with the top ten. The sample consisted of whole blood, taken at baseline. The chain uses TRBV28 and TRBJ2-7, with 9 bases identical to TRBD2. This sequence was found in an adult who was a healthcare worker with PCR-confirmed SARS-CoV-2 infection or an uninfected control (not recorded which). CDR3 sequence (DNA): TGTGCCAGCAGTATAAGCCCGACAGGCCTTAGCGGGAGTTACTCCTACGAGCAGTACTTC. Amino acid sequence: CASSISPTGLSGSYSYEQYF.